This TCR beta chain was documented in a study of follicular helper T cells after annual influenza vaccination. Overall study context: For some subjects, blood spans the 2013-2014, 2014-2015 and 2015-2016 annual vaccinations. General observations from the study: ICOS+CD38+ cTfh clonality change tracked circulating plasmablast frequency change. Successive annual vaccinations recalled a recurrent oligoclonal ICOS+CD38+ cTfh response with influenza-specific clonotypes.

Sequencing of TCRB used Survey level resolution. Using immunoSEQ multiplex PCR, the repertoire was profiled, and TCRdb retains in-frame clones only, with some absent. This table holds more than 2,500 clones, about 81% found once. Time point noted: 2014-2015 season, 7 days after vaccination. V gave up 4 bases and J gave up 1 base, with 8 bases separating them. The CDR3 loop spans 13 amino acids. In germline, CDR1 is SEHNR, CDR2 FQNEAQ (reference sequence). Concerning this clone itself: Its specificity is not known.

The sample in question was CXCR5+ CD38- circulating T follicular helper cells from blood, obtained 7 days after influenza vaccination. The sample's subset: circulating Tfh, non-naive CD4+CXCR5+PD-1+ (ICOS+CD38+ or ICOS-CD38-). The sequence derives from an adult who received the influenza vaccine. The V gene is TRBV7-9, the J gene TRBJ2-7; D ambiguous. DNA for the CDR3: TGTGCCAGCAGCTCGACAATTTCCTACGAGCAGTACTTC. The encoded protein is CASSSTISYEQYF.